This T cell receptor (beta chain) was sequenced during a study of blood T cell repertoires in COVID-19. The overall study: In each case, the material was cDNA or gDNA derived from T cells, B-cell-depleted T cells, or PBMCs.

TCRdb's copy holds only in-frame clones and misses some; the assay was immunoSEQ multiplex PCR. In the table there are tens of thousands of clones, 88% of which are singletons. Germline loops: CDR1 SGHDN, CDR2 FVKESK. CDR3 length: 13 amino acids. Trimming at V came to 4 bases and at J to 2 bases, leaving 1 base not matched to a gene. This TCR came from an older man with acute or convalescent COVID-19. The sequencing input was peripheral blood. The chain employs TRBV14 and TRBJ1-2; 7 bases fit TRBD1. CDR3: CASSLGQNYGYTF. The CDR3 DNA follows: TGTGCCAGCAGCCTGGGACAGAACTATGGCTACACCTTC.